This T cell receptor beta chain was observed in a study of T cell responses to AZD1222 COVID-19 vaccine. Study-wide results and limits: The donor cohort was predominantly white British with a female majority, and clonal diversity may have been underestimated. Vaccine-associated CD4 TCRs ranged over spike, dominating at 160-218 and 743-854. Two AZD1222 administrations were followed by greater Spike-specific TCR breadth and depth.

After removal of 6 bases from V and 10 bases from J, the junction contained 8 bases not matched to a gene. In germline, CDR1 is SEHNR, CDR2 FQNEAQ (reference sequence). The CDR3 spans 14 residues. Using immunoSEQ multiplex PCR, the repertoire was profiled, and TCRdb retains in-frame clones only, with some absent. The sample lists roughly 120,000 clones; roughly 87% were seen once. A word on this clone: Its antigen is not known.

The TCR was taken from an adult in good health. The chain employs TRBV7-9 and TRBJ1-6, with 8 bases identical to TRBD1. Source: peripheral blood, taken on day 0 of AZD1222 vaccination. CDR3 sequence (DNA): TGTGCCAGCAGAGAGACAGGGGCTTACTCACCCCTCCACTTT. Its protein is CASRETGAYSPLHF.